The TCR beta chain described here comes from a study of cytomegalovirus exposure and HLA in healthy donors. The germline gives CDR1 SGHVS, CDR2 FNYEAQ. V was clipped by 5 bases and J by 4 bases, with 15 bases between them. The CDR3 loop spans 15 amino acids. In the case of this clone: As yet, its antigen is unknown.

PCR employed 60 Vbeta and 13 Jbeta primers. The method was immunoSEQ multiplex PCR; TCRdb's version includes in-frame clones alone and lacks a portion of them. This sample's table reports 80,000 to 100,000 clones. Study observations and caveats: Among the sequence variants, a highly shared cluster was likely an artifact of sequencing.

The sequencing sample was made of PBMCs. The origin of this receptor is a man aged 50-59 years in good health and CMV-seronegative. This chain links TRBV7-6 with TRBJ1-5; D possibly corresponds to TRBD1 (6 bases). CDR3 in DNA: TGTGCCAGCAGCCATACAACAGGGATAAATCAGCCCCAGCATTTT. Protein: CASSHTTGINQPQHF.